This TCR beta chain was sequenced for a study of T cell clonotyping in hematopoietic cell transplantation. Study-wide background: Cytoreduction preceded collection of pretransplant recipient samples.

Worth noting for this clone: Antigen: not known.

Trimming at V came to 1 base and at J to 3 bases, leaving 7 bases not matched to a gene. Germline lookup yields CDR1 SGHNT and CDR2 YYREEE (reference sequence). The CDR3 is 15 residues long. Documented time point: recipient sample about 28 days before transplant, after cytoreduction. Findings and caveats of the study: Higher Inverse Simpson Index values in graft donor and pretransplant recipient predicted broader posttransplant TCR diversity. CD4 and CD8 repertoire contributions could not be separated without sorting.

Only in-frame clones appear in the TCRdb table, and some are missing; sequencing was by immunoSEQ multiplex PCR. The data show around 7,300 clones, with 80% to 90% seen just once and 3.6% held by the top ten. The V and J genes are TRBV5-4 and TRBJ2-7, with 7 bases matching TRBD2. The clonotype originates from a man aged 25-45 years with acute myeloid leukemia. Some clones in this sample may be carry-over from other donors' samples. The source was peripheral blood mononuclear cells, collected before stem cell transplant. The CDR3 protein is CASSLMSSGDYEQYF. The DNA of the CDR3 is TGTGCCAGCAGCTTGATGTCTAGCGGTGACTACGAGCAGTACTTC.